This entry describes one TCR beta chain. Its antigen is unknown. This specimen comes from a study of PD-1 blockade in mismatch repair-deficient tumors. Study-wide findings and caveats: Tumor-resident clones, often undetectable pretreatment in blood, expanded then contracted after pembrolizumab.

Here immunoSEQ multiplex PCR was the method, and the copy in TCRdb shows in-frame clones only, minus some. The sample yields about 67,000 clones, almost 80% seen once. Every patient had mismatch repair deficiency by PCR or immunohistochemistry. TCR sequencing covered a few patients who responded to pembrolizumab. The clonotype originates from an adult with mismatch repair-deficient cancer. The sample was peripheral blood, taken 2 weeks after starting pembrolizumab.

This chain's CDR3 is CATSRRGVSYEQYF. In DNA, the CDR3 is TGTGCCACCAGCAGGAGAGGGGTTTCCTACGAGCAGTACTTC. This rearrangement joins TRBV15 to TRBJ2-7; D is perhaps TRBD1 or TRBD2 (5 bases each). V shed 3 bases and J shed 1 base, with 10 bases lying between them. There are 14 residues in the CDR3. CDR1 and CDR2 (germline): LNHNV, YYDKDF (reference sequence).